This is a list of T cell receptor beta chains from one sample in a study of tumor-infiltrating lymphocytes in primary liver carcinoma. MiXCR was run by TCRdb on the multiplex PCR reads, yielding one entry per CDR3 protein. The sample holds more than 150,000 distinct CDR3 sequences, 50% to 75% seen once. The sample comprised peripheral blood. These TCRs come from a man in his forties with primary liver carcinoma and hepatitis B virus infection. Both conserved end residues are part of each CDR3. Fields, in order: CDR3 length, clone size, V gene, J gene, D gene, CDR3 DNA, CDR3 protein. D genes are given only for firm matches. The size of a clone is reported for some rows only, either as once, few or many, or as a class for expanded clones.

CDR3 length: 15; clone size: .; V gene: TRBV6-1; J gene: TRBJ2-1; D gene: TRBD2; CDR3 DNA: TGTGCCAGCACCTCGGAAACTAGCGGGAGAAATGAGCAGTTCTTC; CDR3 protein: CASTSETSGRNEQFF
CDR3 length: 15; clone size: few; V gene: TRBV4-2; J gene: TRBJ2-5; D gene: .; CDR3 DNA: TGTGCCAGCAGCCAAGCTGAAGGGGTTCAAGAGACCCAGTACTTC; CDR3 protein: CASSQAEGVQETQYF
CDR3 length: 14; clone size: once; V gene: TRBV12-3/TRBV12-4; J gene: TRBJ1-2; D gene: .; CDR3 DNA: TGTTCCAGCAGTTTAGCGCTGACGGATTATGGCTACACCTTC; CDR3 protein: CSSSLALTDYGYTF
CDR3 length: 14; clone size: .; V gene: TRBV4-1; J gene: TRBJ2-1; D gene: .; CDR3 DNA: TGCGCCAGCAGCAACTCGGGGCTAGGGTACGAGCAGTTCTTC; CDR3 protein: CASSNSGLGYEQFF
CDR3 length: 13; clone size: few; V gene: TRBV6-2/TRBV6-3; J gene: TRBJ1-1; D gene: TRBD1; CDR3 DNA: TGTGCCAGCAAGGACAGGGGGAACACTGAAGCTTTCTTT; CDR3 protein: CASKDRGNTEAFF
CDR3 length: 15; clone size: .; V gene: TRBV6-5; J gene: TRBJ2-7; D gene: TRBD2; CDR3 DNA: TGTGCCAGCAGTTGCCGTGGACTAGTAGGCTACGAGCAGTACTTC; CDR3 protein: CASSCRGLVGYEQYF
CDR3 length: 15; clone size: .; V gene: TRBV29-1; J gene: TRBJ2-1; D gene: TRBD2; CDR3 DNA: TGCAGCGTTGTGGGGCTAGCGGGTTCCTACAATGAGCAGTTCTTC; CDR3 protein: CSVVGLAGSYNEQFF
CDR3 length: 12; clone size: .; V gene: TRBV28; J gene: TRBJ2-7; D gene: TRBD1; CDR3 DNA: TGTGCCAGCATGGACAGGTCCTACGAGCAGTACTTC; CDR3 protein: CASMDRSYEQYF
CDR3 length: 13; clone size: .; V gene: TRBV6-5; J gene: TRBJ2-7; D gene: TRBD1; CDR3 DNA: TGTGCCAGCGGCCCGGACAGGGGGAACGAGCAGTACTTC; CDR3 protein: CASGPDRGNEQYF
CDR3 length: 17; clone size: once; V gene: TRBV6-1; J gene: TRBJ2-2; D gene: TRBD1; CDR3 DNA: TGTGCCAGCACCCTTATGGGTTGGACAGGGGGCACCGGGGAGCTGTTTTTT; CDR3 protein: CASTLMGWTGGTGELFF
CDR3 length: 13; clone size: many; V gene: TRBV29-1; J gene: TRBJ2-1; D gene: TRBD1; CDR3 DNA: TGCAGCGTCCGCTTCGACAGGGGAAATGAGCAGTTCTTC; CDR3 protein: CSVRFDRGNEQFF